The entry below describes one T cell receptor beta chain. These data originate in a study of T cells in localized non-small cell lung cancer. TCRdb keeps only in-frame clones here, not all; method: immunoSEQ multiplex PCR. The sample includes around 36,000 clones, around 86% of them seen just once. This clonotype originated in a male donor at least 60 years old with stage II lung adenocarcinoma. The sequencing used peripheral blood mononuclear cells, collected before any cancer treatment.

The CDR3 DNA reads TGTGCCAGCAGCCCCGCCCTACTAAATGAGCAGTTCTTC. Encoded protein: CASSPALLNEQFF. The chain is built from TRBV14 and TRBJ2-1; D is uncertain. Germline CDR1 and CDR2: SGHDN and FVKESK. Trimming took off 4 bases at V and 7 bases at J, with 11 bases between the two ends. The CDR3 runs to 13 residues.